This TCR beta chain comes out of a study of response to subunit inactivated influenza vaccine. This clonotype showed up just a few times. This CDR3 comprises 14 residues. Trimming pared 5 bases from V and 4 bases from J, leaving 14 bases between. CDR1 and CDR2 from the germline V gene are GTSNPN and SVGIG (reference sequence). TCRdb reprocessed the RT-PCR reads via MiXCR and lists one record per CDR3 protein. The table has roughly 570,000 distinct CDR3 sequences, 10% to 15% seen once. The source is a man in his forties or fifties who received an inactivated influenza vaccine. The sample here was PBMCs from blood, taken roughly 46 days after vaccination. This rearrangement joins TRBV30 to TRBJ2-2, with D possibly being TRBD1 or TRBD2 (5 bases each). Written as DNA, the CDR3 is TGTGCCTGGGGAAGGACGAGGGGCACCGGGGAGCTGTTTTTT. It encodes CAWGRTRGTGELFF.